This TCR beta chain stems from a study of blood T cell repertoires in COVID-19. For the study at large: From T cells, B-cell-depleted T cells, or PBMCs came the material, which was cDNA or gDNA.

Authors' analysis steps: Reference gene primer amplification in the assay estimated nucleated cell counts. Here immunoSEQ multiplex PCR was the method, and the copy in TCRdb shows in-frame clones only, minus some. V and J calls and clone size are given by that table; D and trimming were obtained from the DNA. The sample records fewer than 85,000 clones, 70% to 75% being singletons. This clone was seen a single time. V lost 5 bases, J lost 8 bases, and 13 bases lay in between. This CDR3 contains 13 residues. Germline V gene lookup returns CDR1 MDHEN and CDR2 SYDVKM. This chain connects TRBV28 to TRBJ2-1, with D possibly matching TRBD1 (6 bases). The receptor was derived from a man between 60 and 70 years old with acute or convalescent COVID-19. Sequencing used peripheral blood. The CDR3 spells CASSRQGRDEQFF. CDR3 nucleotide sequence: TGTGCCAGCAGTCGGCAGGGGCGGGATGAGCAGTTCTTC.